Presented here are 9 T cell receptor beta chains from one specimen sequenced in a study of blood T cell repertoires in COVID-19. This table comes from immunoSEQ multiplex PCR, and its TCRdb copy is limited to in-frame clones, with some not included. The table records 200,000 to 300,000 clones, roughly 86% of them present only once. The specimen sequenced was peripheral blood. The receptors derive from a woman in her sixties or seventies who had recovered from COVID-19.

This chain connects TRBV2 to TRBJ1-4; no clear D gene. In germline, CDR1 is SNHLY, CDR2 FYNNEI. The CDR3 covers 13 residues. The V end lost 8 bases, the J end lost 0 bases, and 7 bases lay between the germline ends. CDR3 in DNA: TGTGCCAGCGGACTTGCAACTAATGAAAAACTGTTTTTT. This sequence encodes CASGLATNEKLFF.

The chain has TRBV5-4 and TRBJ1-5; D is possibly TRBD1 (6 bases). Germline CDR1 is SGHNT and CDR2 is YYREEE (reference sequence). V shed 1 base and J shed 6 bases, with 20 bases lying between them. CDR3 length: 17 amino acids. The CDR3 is CASSLLAGGQRIQPQHF. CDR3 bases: TGTGCCAGCAGCTTGCTGGCCGGAGGACAGCGAATTCAGCCCCAGCATTTT.

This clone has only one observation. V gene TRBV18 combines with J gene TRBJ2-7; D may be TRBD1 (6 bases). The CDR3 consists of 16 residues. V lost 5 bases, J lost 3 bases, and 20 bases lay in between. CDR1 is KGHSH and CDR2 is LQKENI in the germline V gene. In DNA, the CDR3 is TGTGCCAGCTCATCATACTTACAGGGAGAGGGCTACGAGCAGTACTTC. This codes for CASSSYLQGEGYEQYF. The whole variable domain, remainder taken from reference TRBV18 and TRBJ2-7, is NAGVMQNPRHLVRRRGQEARLRCSPMKGHSHVYWYRQLPEEGLKFMVYLQKENIIDESGMPKERFSAEFPKEGPSILRIQQVVRGDSAAYFCASSSYLQGEGYEQYFGPGTRLTVT.

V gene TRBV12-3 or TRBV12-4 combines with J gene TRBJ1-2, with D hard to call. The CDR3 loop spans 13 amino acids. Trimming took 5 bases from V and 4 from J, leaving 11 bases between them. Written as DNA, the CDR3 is TGTGCCAGCAGTGTCAGACAAATCTATGGCTACACCTTC. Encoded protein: CASSVRQIYGYTF.

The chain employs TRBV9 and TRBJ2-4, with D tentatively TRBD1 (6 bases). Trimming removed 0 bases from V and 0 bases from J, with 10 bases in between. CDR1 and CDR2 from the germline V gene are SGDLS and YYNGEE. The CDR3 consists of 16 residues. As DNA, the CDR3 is TGTGCCAGCAGCGTAGGGACAGACTTAGCCAAAAACATTCAGTACTTC. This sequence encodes CASSVGTDLAKNIQYF. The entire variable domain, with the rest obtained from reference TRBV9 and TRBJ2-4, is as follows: DSGVTQTPKHLITATGQRVTLRCSPRSGDLSVYWYQQSLDQGLQFLIQYYNGEERAKGNILERFSAQQFPDLHSELNLSSLELGDSALYFCASSVGTDLAKNIQYFGAGTRLSVL.

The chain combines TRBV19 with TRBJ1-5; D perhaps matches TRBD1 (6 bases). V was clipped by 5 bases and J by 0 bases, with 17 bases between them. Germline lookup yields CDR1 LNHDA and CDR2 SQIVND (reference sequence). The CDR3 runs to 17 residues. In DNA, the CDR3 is TGTGCCAGTAGTCGCCAAGGTGGGACATATAGCAATCAGCCCCAGCATTTT. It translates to CASSRQGGTYSNQPQHF.

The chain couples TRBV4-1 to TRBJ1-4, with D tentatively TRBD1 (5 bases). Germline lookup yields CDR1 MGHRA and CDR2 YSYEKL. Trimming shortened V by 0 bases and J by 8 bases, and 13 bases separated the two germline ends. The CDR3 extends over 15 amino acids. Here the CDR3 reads CASSQEGAGHEKLFF. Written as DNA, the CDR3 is TGCGCCAGCAGCCAAGAGGGTGCAGGGCACGAAAAACTGTTTTTT.

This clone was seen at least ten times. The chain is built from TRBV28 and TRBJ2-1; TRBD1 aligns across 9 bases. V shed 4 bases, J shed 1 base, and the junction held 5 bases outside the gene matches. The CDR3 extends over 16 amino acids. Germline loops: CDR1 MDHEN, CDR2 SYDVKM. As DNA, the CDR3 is TGTGCCAGCAGTTCCCTAGACAGGGGGTCCTACAATGAGCAGTTCTTC. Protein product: CASSSLDRGSYNEQFF.

The CDR3 is CASSTQGVETQYF. The CDR3 DNA follows: TGCGCCAGCTCCACTCAGGGGGTTGAGACCCAGTACTTC. The chain combines TRBV5-1 with TRBJ2-5; 7 nucleotides match TRBD1. V dropped 7 bases and J dropped 5; count of bases not matched to a gene: 8. Germline values: CDR1 SGHRS, CDR2 YFSETQ. The length of the CDR3 is 13 residues.